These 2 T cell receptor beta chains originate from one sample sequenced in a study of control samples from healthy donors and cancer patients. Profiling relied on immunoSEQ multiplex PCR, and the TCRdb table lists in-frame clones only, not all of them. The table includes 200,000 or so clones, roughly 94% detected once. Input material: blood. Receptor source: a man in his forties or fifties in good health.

Here the CDR3 reads CASSWDRVRETQYF. The CDR3 nucleotides are TGTGCCAGCAGTTGGGACAGGGTACGGGAGACCCAGTACTTC. The chain is built from TRBV6-5 and TRBJ2-5, with 9 bases that match TRBD1. The CDR3 has 14 residues. Losses at the gene ends were 4 bases for V and 5 bases for J; bases not matched to a gene: 5. The V gene's germline CDR1 is MNHEY and CDR2 SVGAGI.

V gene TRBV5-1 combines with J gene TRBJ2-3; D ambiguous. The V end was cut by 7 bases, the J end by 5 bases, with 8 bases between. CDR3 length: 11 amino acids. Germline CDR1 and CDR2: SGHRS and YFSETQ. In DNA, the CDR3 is TGCGCCAGCCGAACCCAAGATACGCAGTATTTT. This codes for CASRTQDTQYF.